Listed below are T cell receptor beta chains from one sample, sequenced in a study of T cell repertoires in cytomegalovirus infection. TCRdb called the reads again in MiXCR, with one record for every CDR3 protein. Among 560,000 or so distinct CDR3 sequences listed, about 15% were seen once. The sample consisted of CD8+ T cells from PBMCs. These receptors came from a human donor in good health (CMV status not recorded). Some clones in this sample may be carry-over from other donors' samples. Both conserved end residues are trimmed from each CDR3. Each record gives: CDR3 protein, clone size, V gene. The size entry is marked missing in some rows and otherwise reads once, few, many or a size class.

CDR3aa: ASSERTLGNQPQH
abundance: -
v_gene: TRBV5-5

CDR3aa: ASSSLTGAF
abundance: many
v_gene: TRBV27

CDR3aa: ASYKTGPGYT
abundance: many
v_gene: TRBV19

CDR3aa: ASTEGGGYYGYT
abundance: few
v_gene: TRBV2

CDR3aa: ASSETREGVGETQY
abundance: -
v_gene: TRBV25-1

CDR3aa: ASVAGGPATDTQY
abundance: -
v_gene: TRBV5-1

CDR3aa: ASSIEGERGTSTDTQY
abundance: many
v_gene: TRBV7-6

CDR3aa: ASSSGTAGGYT
abundance: -
v_gene: TRBV7-9

CDR3aa: ASSYARGGRMGYT
abundance: few
v_gene: TRBV27

CDR3aa: ASSLGKDSDGDTQY
abundance: many
v_gene: TRBV7-9

CDR3aa: ASSLGERPQY
abundance: many
v_gene: TRBV7-9

CDR3aa: SVAGPPYEQY
abundance: many
v_gene: TRBV29-1

CDR3aa: ASGIPEDSGNTIY
abundance: -
v_gene: TRBV28

CDR3aa: ASSPHAAFTNSPLH
abundance: many
v_gene: TRBV7-9

CDR3aa: ASSAGTDNEQF
abundance: many
v_gene: TRBV7-9

CDR3aa: ASSLVQGANYGYT
abundance: many
v_gene: TRBV5-5

CDR3aa: AISGSGVSYEQY
abundance: -
v_gene: TRBV10-3

CDR3aa: ASSLVFGGTNTGELF
abundance: once
v_gene: TRBV5-1

CDR3aa: ASGFGAEAF
abundance: many
v_gene: TRBV12-5

CDR3aa: ASSFGGTYNEQF
abundance: many
v_gene: TRBV11-1

CDR3aa: ASLILASDTEAF
abundance: -
v_gene: TRBV25-1

CDR3aa: ASTSPGVAGGRDTQY
abundance: few
v_gene: TRBV27

CDR3aa: ASSFGAGEGYNEQF
abundance: few
v_gene: TRBV27

CDR3aa: ASSSQLPGQGPDEQY
abundance: many
v_gene: TRBV7-9

CDR3aa: ASSPTLGGSSYNEQF
abundance: few
v_gene: TRBV12-3/TRBV12-4

CDR3aa: ASSHPSTSGILNEQF
abundance: few
v_gene: TRBV14

CDR3aa: ATSRDLGSTDTQY
abundance: -
v_gene: TRBV15

CDR3aa: ASSLSPDDYT
abundance: many
v_gene: TRBV11-1

CDR3aa: ASTPDGAGANVLT
abundance: -
v_gene: TRBV11-2

CDR3aa: SARGRGLAVYNEQF
abundance: -
v_gene: TRBV20-1

CDR3aa: ASSASGGLNTEAF
abundance: few
v_gene: TRBV5-8

CDR3aa: ATPAGSGNTIY
abundance: -
v_gene: TRBV2

CDR3aa: ASSLGLGGVTDTQY
abundance: -
v_gene: TRBV5-6

CDR3aa: ASSEWGLAGSRGTQY
abundance: many
v_gene: TRBV10-1

CDR3aa: ASSDLGPGYGYT
abundance: many
v_gene: TRBV25-1

CDR3aa: ASSSFRGRAPDTQY
abundance: many
v_gene: TRBV27

CDR3aa: AISEGTNQPQH
abundance: -
v_gene: TRBV10-3

CDR3aa: ASSSGRLPSNTDTQY
abundance: many
v_gene: TRBV7-8

CDR3aa: ASSEAVGQGEGNQPQH
abundance: few
v_gene: TRBV6-1

CDR3aa: ASIPGLAVHEQF
abundance: many
v_gene: TRBV12-3/TRBV12-4

CDR3aa: SVQGKDGL
abundance: few
v_gene: TRBV29-1

CDR3aa: ASRMTSGGYYEQY
abundance: few
v_gene: TRBV25-1

CDR3aa: ASSFSPGRGASTLH
abundance: -
v_gene: TRBV11-2

CDR3aa: ASSPRDRVNYGYT
abundance: many
v_gene: TRBV4-2

CDR3aa: ASSSEAGRETQY
abundance: many
v_gene: TRBV12-3/TRBV12-4

CDR3aa: ASSYWPSRAKNIQY
abundance: many
v_gene: TRBV6-2/TRBV6-3

CDR3aa: ASSLAQEEAF
abundance: many
v_gene: TRBV5-1

CDR3aa: ASSEGPGRAPGDEQY
abundance: many
v_gene: TRBV6-1

CDR3aa: ASSVVLTDTQY
abundance: -
v_gene: TRBV9

CDR3aa: ASSSWEKSTDTQY
abundance: -
v_gene: TRBV2